The 30 T cell receptor beta chains given below trace back to one sample, sequenced in a study of Graves' ophthalmopathy and Graves' hyperthyroidism (dated by TCRdb to about 2018). Reads for this sample came from an Illumina HiSeq 2000. For repertoire sequencing, the TCR beta CDR3 regions were amplified from RNA transcripts. HTBI primers and the Qiagen OneStep RT-PCR kit were used in a first-round RT-PCR, which was followed by a second-round multiplex PCR, size selection and purification. TCRdb handled the public reads itself, with Q25 trimming in fastp and clone calling in MiXCR, and kept productive beta chains. Duplicate CDR3 protein sequences are folded into a single record with the most common DNA and genes. Here the sample has about 400,000 distinct CDR3 sequences; 15% to 20% occur a single time. The leading ten clones occupy about 1.6% of the sample. Sequencing was performed on peripheral blood. Source of these receptors: a woman under 30 with Graves' ophthalmopathy. Donor details come from another sample of the same person, matched by shared clones.

J is TRBJ1-6 and V is TRBV6-1; D call uncertain. This CDR3 has 14 amino acids. V was cut by 2 bases and J by 7 bases, with 9 bases left in between. CDR1 and CDR2 from the germline V gene are MNHNS and SASEGT. In DNA form, the CDR3 reads TGTGCCAGCAGTGAATTTAAGGAGAATTCACCCCTCCACTTT. Protein product: CASSEFKENSPLHF.

This clonotype was observed at least ten times. The chain has TRBV9 and TRBJ1-6; D unresolved. The CDR3 consists of 14 residues. V was cut by 1 base and J by 0 bases, with 2 bases left in between. Germline loops: CDR1 SGDLS, CDR2 YYNGEE. Here the CDR3 DNA reads TGTGCCAGCAGCGTAAGCTCCTATAATTCACCCCTCCACTTT. Its protein product is CASSVSSYNSPLHF.

The chain employs TRBV6-1 and TRBJ2-7, with TRBD1 identical over 8 bases. The germline gives CDR1 MNHNS, CDR2 SASEGT. The CDR3 consists of 13 residues. V was pared by 5 bases and J by 4 bases, with 4 bases of the junction left unmatched. As DNA, the CDR3 is TGTGCCAGCAGTACCTACAGGGGGTACGAGCAGTACTTC. This codes for CASSTYRGYEQYF.

This clonotype was picked up many times. The V and J genes are TRBV11-1 and TRBJ2-7; D tentatively fits TRBD1 or TRBD2 (5 bases each). V was cut by 6 bases and J by 4 bases, with 13 bases left in between. The germline V gene encodes CDR1 SGHAT and CDR2 FQDESV (reference sequence). The CDR3 loop spans 13 amino acids. The CDR3 is CASRSQGEYEQYF. For the CDR3, the DNA is TGTGCCAGCAGGTCCCAGGGAGAATACGAGCAGTACTTC.

This clonotype showed up many times. J is TRBJ1-1 and V is TRBV7-3, with TRBD1 matching 8 bases. V gave up 6 bases and J gave up 1 base; unmatched junction bases: 7. CDR1 and CDR2 (germline): SGHTA, FQGTGA. CDR3 size: 15 residues. In nucleotides, the CDR3 is TGTGCCAGCAGTCCCGGGACAGGTTCGAACACTGAAGCTTTCTTT. Translated: CASSPGTGSNTEAFF.

The sample holds many counts of this clonotype. The V call is TRBV28, the J call TRBJ1-5, with D maybe TRBD1 (6 bases). V lost 3 bases to trimming and J lost 7 bases, with 13 bases between them. This CDR3 comprises 14 residues. Germline assignment: CDR1 MDHEN and CDR2 SYDVKM. The CDR3 DNA is TGTGCCAGCAGTTTCCCAGGGGAAGTGCAGCCCCAGCATTTT. Translated, it gives CASSFPGEVQPQHF.

A single count supports this clonotype. This chain links TRBV10-3 with TRBJ1-2; 7 bases match TRBD1. V lost 4 bases and J lost 7; bases outside the gene matches: 6. CDR1 is ENHRY and CDR2 is SYGVKD in the germline V gene. CDR3 length equals 13 residues. The DNA of the CDR3 is TGTGCCATCAGTGCTCCTTCAGGGGGTGGCTACACCTTC. It codes for CAISAPSGGGYTF.

In this sample, this clonotype turned up many times. The chain is built from TRBV7-2 and TRBJ2-5; D is possibly TRBD1 (6 bases). CDR1 and CDR2 from the germline V gene are SGHTA and FQGNSA. The V end was cut by 1 base, the J end by 4 bases, with 10 bases between. The CDR3 totals 14 residues. The CDR3 nucleotides read TGTGCCAGCAGCTTAGACAGGGTTCGAGAGACCCAGTACTTC. Translating it yields CASSLDRVRETQYF.

This clonotype was seen many times. The chain carries TRBV28 and TRBJ1-1; D not resolved. This CDR3 contains 14 residues. V was shortened by 5 bases and J by 0 bases, with 10 bases between the two germline ends. Germline V gene data show CDR1 as MDHEN and CDR2 as SYDVKM. The CDR3 DNA sequence: TGTGCCAGCAGTCGCCCCCCATTGAACACTGAAGCTTTCTTT. Residues: CASSRPPLNTEAFF.

This clonotype has at least ten counts. The V gene is TRBV6-6, the J gene TRBJ2-2, with 10 bases matching TRBD1. The CDR3 sequence is 19 residues long. Germline trimming cut 3 bases from V and 5 bases from J; bases unmatched to any gene: 15. Germline values: CDR1 MNHNY, CDR2 SVGAGI (reference sequence). The CDR3 loop reads CASSYRSSGTGVSTGELFF. CDR3 DNA: TGTGCCAGCAGTTATCGGTCCTCTGGGACAGGGGTGTCTACCGGGGAGCTGTTTTTT.

This clonotype was counted at least ten times. The chain links TRBV12-3 or TRBV12-4 to TRBJ1-5; TRBD1 agrees at 7 bases. This CDR3 has 14 residues. V shed 6 bases, J shed 5 bases, and the junction held 7 bases outside the gene matches. The CDR3 here is CASRTGEEHQPQHF. The CDR3 bases are TGTGCCAGCAGAACAGGGGAGGAACATCAGCCCCAGCATTTT.

This clonotype was seen at least ten times. V is TRBV28 and J is TRBJ1-6; no clear D. V lost 2 bases, J lost 8 bases, and 7 bases lay in between. Per the germline V gene, CDR1 is MDHEN and CDR2 is SYDVKM. The length of the CDR3 is 13 residues. CDR3 in amino acids: CASSLTVDSPLHF. CDR3 DNA: TGTGCCAGCAGTTTAACAGTAGATTCACCCCTCCACTTT.

This clonotype was seen more than once but under ten times. This rearrangement joins TRBV6-2 or TRBV6-3 to TRBJ1-2; D gene uncertain. V lost 7 bases to trimming and J lost 0 bases, with 21 bases between them. Germline V gives CDR1 MNHEY, CDR2 SVGEGT. This CDR3 comprises 17 residues. The CDR3: CASTYPRQFSANYGYTF. CDR3 coding DNA: TGTGCCAGCACCTATCCGAGGCAGTTCTCCGCTAACTATGGCTACACCTTC.

This clonotype was counted many times. The chain employs TRBV6-2 or TRBV6-3 and TRBJ1-5, with 9 bases fitting TRBD1. Per germline, CDR1 MNHEY and CDR2 SVGEGT. The CDR3 is 15 amino acids. Trimming took 7 bases from V and 11 from J; bases not matched to a gene: 15. CDR3 sequence (DNA): TGTGCCAGCACCCCGGGGGACAGGGTCTCCCGGGCCCAGCATTTT. Residues: CASTPGDRVSRAQHF.

This clonotype was detected ten times or more. The CDR3 is CASSLAGDRYEQYF. CDR3 coding DNA: TGTGCCAGCAGTTTGGCAGGTGACCGCTACGAGCAGTACTTC. The chain carries TRBV6-6 and TRBJ2-7; D is unclear. The V gene's germline CDR1 is MNHNY and CDR2 SVGAGI (reference sequence). The CDR3 has 14 amino acids. Trimming removed 4 bases from V and 3 bases from J, with 13 bases in between.

This clonotype was seen at least ten times. The rearrangement uses TRBV28 and TRBJ1-5; 10 nucleotides match TRBD1. The CDR3 totals 16 residues. V gave up 4 bases and J gave up 3 bases; unmatched junction bases: 6. Germline V gene lookup returns CDR1 MDHEN and CDR2 SYDVKM. CDR3 region: CASSSGDRGFNQPQHF. The DNA of the CDR3 is TGTGCCAGCAGTTCCGGGGACAGGGGATTCAATCAGCCCCAGCATTTT.

There are many counts of this clonotype. This chain links TRBV28 with TRBJ2-7; TRBD2 is a possible D gene (5 bases). This CDR3 region has 13 residues. V lost 5 bases and J 7 bases, leaving 15 bases between the germline ends. Germline-derived CDR1 and CDR2 are MDHEN and SYDVKM. CDR3 sequence reads: CASSPHRTVEQYF. CDR3 bases: TGTGCCAGCAGTCCTCACCGGACTGTTGAGCAGTACTTC.

V usage is TRBV6-2 or TRBV6-3 and J usage is TRBJ2-5, with D possibly being TRBD2 (5 bases). CDR3 length: 14 residues. Germline CDR1 MNHEY, CDR2 SVGEGT. V dropped 2 bases and J dropped 2 bases, with 9 bases sitting between them. This CDR3 reads CASSYAGLQETQYF. CDR3 DNA: TGTGCCAGCAGTTACGCGGGTCTTCAAGAGACCCAGTACTTC.

In its sample, this clonotype was seen many times. The V and J genes are TRBV20-1 and TRBJ1-1; D not resolved. Germline CDR1 and CDR2: DFQATT and SNEGSKA (reference sequence). V was clipped by 6 bases and J by 3 bases, with 14 bases between them. The CDR3 runs to 13 residues. The CDR3 here is CSAQRTADTEAFF. The DNA for the CDR3 is TGCAGTGCCCAAAGGACCGCGGACACTGAAGCTTTCTTT.

This clonotype was seen ten or more times. The chain combines TRBV5-1 with TRBJ2-7; D is possibly TRBD2 (6 bases). The CDR3 is 15 amino acids. Germline-derived CDR1 and CDR2 are SGHRS and YFSETQ. Between the trimmed V and J ends, which lost 3 bases and 1 base, there was a span of 14 bases. CDR3 protein: CASSSYWGDSYEQYF. CDR3 sequence (DNA): TGCGCCAGCAGCTCTTATTGGGGGGATTCCTACGAGCAGTACTTC.

This clonotype has a count of ten or more. The rearrangement joins TRBV15 to TRBJ2-5; the match to TRBD2 covers 7 bases. CDR1 and CDR2 (germline): LNHNV, YYDKDF (reference sequence). The CDR3 is made up of 18 amino acids. V was clipped by 0 bases and J by 2 bases; unmatched bases: 12. CDR3 sequence reads: CATSRDRAGLAVQETQYF. The CDR3 region has the DNA TGTGCCACCAGCAGAGATCGGGCTGGGCTAGCGGTACAAGAGACCCAGTACTTC.

This clonotype was seen many times. The rearrangement links TRBV28 to TRBJ1-1; D ambiguous. Germline V gives CDR1 MDHEN, CDR2 SYDVKM. The V end was cut by 7 bases, the J end by 3 bases, with 12 bases between. CDR3 length: 13 residues. The CDR3 is CASTEGWDTEAFF. CDR3 sequence (DNA): TGTGCCAGCACGGAGGGCTGGGACACTGAAGCTTTCTTT.

This clonotype was seen many times. The chain is built from TRBV11-2 and TRBJ1-1; D is uncertain. CDR1 is SGHAT and CDR2 is FQNNGV in the germline V gene. This CDR3 comprises 12 residues. The V and J ends lost 1 base and 6 bases respectively, with 6 bases between them. Here the CDR3 DNA reads TGTGCCAGCAGCTTAGGATCCCCTGAAGCTTTCTTT. Protein product: CASSLGSPEAFF.

This clonotype was counted ten times or more. The V call is TRBV12-5, the J call TRBJ2-7; TRBD1 matches 7 bases. Germline CDR1 LGHNT, CDR2 FRNRAP. This CDR3 region has 13 residues. V was pared by 2 bases and J by 6 bases, with 4 bases of the junction left unmatched. This chain's CDR3 is CASGLTGESEQYF. The CDR3 DNA follows: TGTGCTAGTGGTTTGACAGGGGAGAGCGAGCAGTACTTC.

This clonotype was seen many times. The chain employs TRBV4-1 and TRBJ1-5, with D hard to call. The CDR3 spans 15 residues. With 0 bases removed from V and 4 bases from J, the gap between germline ends came to 10 bases. Germline CDR1 MGHRA, CDR2 YSYEKL. This CDR3 is CASSQDVAVNQPQHF. In DNA form, the CDR3 reads TGCGCCAGCAGCCAAGATGTGGCCGTGAATCAGCCCCAGCATTTT.

The chain uses TRBV28 and TRBJ2-5, with 7 bases identical to TRBD1. There are 13 residues in the CDR3. Germline CDR1 MDHEN, CDR2 SYDVKM. J was trimmed by 5 bases and V by 5 bases; bases with no gene match: 5. The CDR3 coding sequence is TGTGCCAGCAGTACAGGGGCGATGGAGACCCAGTACTTC. Translation: CASSTGAMETQYF.

This clonotype was counted at least ten times. This chain joins TRBV19 and TRBJ1-5; no clear D. The germline V gene has CDR1 LNHDA and CDR2 SQIVND (reference sequence). Trimming took off 4 bases at V and 4 bases at J, with 17 bases between the two ends. The CDR3 is made up of 16 amino acids. CDR3 sequence reads: CASSTPTLVANQPQHF. The CDR3 DNA is TGTGCCAGTAGTACCCCCACTCTGGTGGCTAATCAGCCCCAGCATTTT.

This clonotype was found many times. This sequence joins TRBV12-3 or TRBV12-4 and TRBJ1-1; tentatively, D is TRBD1 (5 bases). The CDR3 is made up of 13 amino acids. Between the trimmed V and J ends, which lost 6 bases and 1 base, there was a span of 9 bases. Here the CDR3 DNA reads TGTGCCAGCAGCGGGGCGACGAACACTGAAGCTTTCTTT. It specifies CASSGATNTEAFF.

The chain has TRBV12-3 or TRBV12-4 and TRBJ2-7, with a tentative D call TRBD2 (5 bases). This CDR3 contains 15 residues. The V gene lost 4 bases and the J gene lost 5 bases, with 18 bases spanning the gap. For the CDR3, the DNA is TGTGCCAGCAGTTCCTATGGCAGCGGTAACCACGAGCAGTACTTC. The encoded protein is CASSSYGSGNHEQYF.

In this sample, this clonotype turned up many times. The rearrangement joins TRBV29-1 to TRBJ2-2, with 10 positions matching TRBD1. With V trimmed by 7 bases and J by 6 bases, 17 bases remained unmatched. Looked up from germline, CDR1 is SQVTM and CDR2 is ANQGSEA. This CDR3 contains 17 residues. CDR3 protein: CSALALIGTGASGELFF. In DNA, the CDR3 is TGCAGCGCCTTAGCGCTTATTGGGACAGGGGCCTCCGGGGAGCTGTTTTTT.